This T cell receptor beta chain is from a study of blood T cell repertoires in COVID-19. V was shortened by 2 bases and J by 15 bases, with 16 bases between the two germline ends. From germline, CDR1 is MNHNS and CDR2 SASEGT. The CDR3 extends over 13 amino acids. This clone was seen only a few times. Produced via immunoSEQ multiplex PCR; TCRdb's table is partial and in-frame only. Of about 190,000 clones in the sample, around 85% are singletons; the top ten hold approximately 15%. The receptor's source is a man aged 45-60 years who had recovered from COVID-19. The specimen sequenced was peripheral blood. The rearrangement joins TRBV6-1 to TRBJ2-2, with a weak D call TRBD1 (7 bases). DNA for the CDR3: TGTGCCAGCAGTGAAAGTCAGGGGGGAGCCGTGTTTTTT. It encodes CASSESQGGAVFF.